The next 4 T cell receptor beta chains were all read from a single sample in a study of chemoradiotherapy in HPV16-positive cancers. Profiling relied on immunoSEQ multiplex PCR, and the TCRdb table lists in-frame clones only, not all of them. In the table there are about 68,000 clones, around nine tenths of which are singletons. The specimen comprised blood, sampled from a patient who underwent chemoradiotherapy. All receptors come from a human donor with HPV-associated anogenital cancer.

The CDR3 sequence is CATSKTGETQYF. The CDR3 region has the DNA TGTGCCACCAGCAAAACGGGAGAGACCCAGTACTTC. The chain employs TRBV15 and TRBJ2-5; no clear D gene. The germline gives CDR1 LNHNV, CDR2 YYDKDF (reference sequence). V lost 4 bases to trimming and J lost 4 bases, with 7 bases between them. The CDR3 covers 12 residues.

The chain combines TRBV29-1 with TRBJ2-7, with 12 bases fitting TRBD2. V trimming: 6 bases; J trimming: 5 bases; junction bases outside the gene matches: 8. The CDR3 is 14 amino acids. CDR1 SQVTM and CDR2 ANQGSEA come from the germline V gene. The CDR3 region has the DNA TGCAGCGTCTACGCTAGCGGGAGGGCCCACGAGCAGTACTTC. This codes for CSVYASGRAHEQYF.

The rearrangement links TRBV11-2 to TRBJ2-5; 7 positions agree with TRBD2. Germline V gene lookup returns CDR1 SGHAT and CDR2 FQNNGV. The CDR3 loop spans 13 amino acids. V lost 3 bases to trimming and J lost 4 bases; unmatched junction nucleotides: 2. For the CDR3, the DNA is TGTGCCAGCAGCTTGCTAGCGGTAGAGACCCAGTACTTC. This encodes CASSLLAVETQYF. The full variable domain, completed using reference TRBV11-2 and TRBJ2-5, is EAGVAQSPRYKIIEKRQSVAFWCNPISGHATLYWYQQILGQGPKLLIQFQNNGVVDDSQLPKDRFSAERLKGVDSTLKIQPAKLEDSAVYLCASSLLAVETQYFGPGTRLLVL.

This clone was seen a single time. The chain carries TRBV6-1 and TRBJ2-5; D gene uncertain. V was shortened by 2 bases and J by 7 bases, with 11 bases between the two germline ends. Germline CDR1 and CDR2: MNHNS and SASEGT. The CDR3 is 13 residues long. CDR3 sequence: CASSEPGLWTQYF. CDR3 bases: TGTGCCAGCAGTGAACCGGGCCTGTGGACCCAGTACTTC.